Here is one TCR beta chain with its context. The antigen is not known. Assaying covered about 10^5 TCR templates per sample. The data were produced by immunoSEQ multiplex PCR, yet TCRdb's version contains in-frame clones alone and is incomplete. The data contain 100,000 or so clones, roughly 91% of them seen just once; the ten biggest clones take up approximately 0.32%. V lost 6 bases, J lost 5 bases, and 14 bases lay in between. Per germline, CDR1 MNHEY and CDR2 SVGAGI. The length of the CDR3 is 14 residues. This sample stems from a study of siplizumab effects on memory and regulatory T cells. Findings of the study overall: Naive T cells seemed more diverse than memory cells; they also seemed major alloresponse contributors.

The chain is built from TRBV6-5 and TRBJ2-1, with D possibly matching TRBD2 (6 bases). The TCR originated in a human donor in good health. Material: CD4+ T cells sorted from blood. The CDR3 protein is CASRPSGRNNEQFF. CDR3 bases: TGTGCCAGCAGGCCTTCCGGGAGAAACAATGAGCAGTTCTTC.